The 17 T cell receptor beta chains given below trace back to one sample, sequenced in a study of CD8 T cells in Susac syndrome (dated by TCRdb to between 2019 and 2020). The library came from the immunoSEQ multiplex PCR assay. RNA was extracted using the RNeasy kit, and roughly 0.5 to 1 microgram was reverse transcribed with random hexamers. Clones were called with MiXCR by TCRdb after fastp trimmed the public reads at Q25, and only in-frame beta chains were retained. Here each entry gathers all rows of one CDR3 protein and keeps the most common genes and DNA. In all, the sample holds about 76,000 distinct CDR3 sequences, and approximately 93% of those were seen once. Less than 0.55% of the sample lies in the top ten. Sequencing was performed on CD8+ T cells from PBMCs. Source of these receptors: a human donor with Susac syndrome.

This chain connects TRBV19 to TRBJ2-3; no reliable D call. V lost 3 bases to trimming and J lost 3 bases, with 4 bases between them. The CDR3 is made up of 12 amino acids. The V gene's germline CDR1 is LNHDA and CDR2 SQIVND (reference sequence). The CDR3 here is CASSIRTDTQYF. The DNA for the CDR3 is TGTGCCAGTAGTATTCGGACAGATACGCAGTATTTT.

The chain recombines TRBV15 with TRBJ2-6; D gene ambiguous. V was clipped by 5 bases and J by 1 base, with 6 bases between them. The CDR3 is made up of 14 amino acids. Germline V gene sequence: CDR1 LNHNV, CDR2 YYDKDF (reference sequence). The CDR3 protein is CATSYSSGANVLTF. In DNA form, the CDR3 reads TGTGCCACCAGCTACTCTTCTGGGGCCAACGTCCTGACTTTC.

V usage is TRBV20-1 and J usage is TRBJ2-1, with 7 bases fitting TRBD2. Germline V gives CDR1 DFQATT, CDR2 SNEGSKA (reference sequence). The V and J ends lost 0 bases and 0 bases, in that order; junction bases with no gene match: 8. This CDR3 is built from 17 residues. CDR3 protein: CSARDSRAGSSYNEQFF. CDR3 coding DNA: TGCAGTGCTAGAGACTCTAGAGCGGGGAGCTCCTACAATGAGCAGTTCTTC.

The V gene is TRBV29-1, the J gene TRBJ2-1; tentative D call: TRBD1 (5 bases). The CDR3 consists of 14 residues. Germline lookup yields CDR1 SQVTM and CDR2 ANQGSEA. The V end lost 4 bases, the J end lost 7 bases, and 17 bases lay between the germline ends. CDR3: CSVAKGGRGNEQFF. CDR3 nucleotide sequence: TGCAGCGTTGCCAAAGGCGGTAGGGGTAATGAGCAGTTCTTC.

The chain combines TRBV7-9 with TRBJ1-1, with TRBD1 as a possible D gene (6 bases). Germline values: CDR1 SEHNR, CDR2 FQNEAQ (reference sequence). CDR3 length: 12 amino acids. The V gene lost 3 bases and the J gene lost 8 bases, with 10 bases spanning the gap. The CDR3 loop reads CASSLGAAEAFF. The CDR3 nucleotides are TGTGCCAGCAGCTTGGGGGCAGCGGAAGCTTTCTTT.

The chain links TRBV5-1 to TRBJ2-5; the match to TRBD2 covers 14 bases. This CDR3 comprises 16 residues. J gave up 2 bases and V 6 bases, and 6 bases lay outside the gene matches. Germline CDR1 and CDR2: SGHRS and YFSETQ. The DNA of the CDR3 is TGCGCCAGCACTTTATGGACTAGCGGGGGGCAAGAGACCCAGTACTTC. This codes for CASTLWTSGGQETQYF. Full variable domain (outside the CDR3, taken from reference TRBV5-1 and TRBJ2-5): KAGVTQTPRYLIKTRGQQVTLSCSPISGHRSVSWYQQTPGQGLQFLFEYFSETQRNKGNFPGRFSGRQFSNSRSEMNVSTLELGDSALYLCASTLWTSGGQETQYFGPGTRLLVL.

The chain couples TRBV28 to TRBJ1-3; tentative D call: TRBD1 (6 bases). Germline-derived CDR1 and CDR2 are MDHEN and SYDVKM. This CDR3 region has 13 residues. V was trimmed by 3 bases and J by 8 bases, leaving 11 bases between them. The CDR3 is CASSFDSGDTIYF. The CDR3 DNA is TGTGCCAGCAGTTTCGATTCAGGGGACACCATATATTTT.

The chain joins TRBV7-2 to TRBJ1-4; 9 nucleotides line up with TRBD1. CDR1 and CDR2 from the germline V gene are SGHTA and FQGNSA. The CDR3 is 17 residues long. The V segment lost 3 bases and the J segment 4 bases; nucleotides outside the gene matches: 9. This CDR3 reads CASSLSTGQGFNEKLFF. DNA for the CDR3: TGTGCCAGCAGCTTGTCCACGGGACAGGGCTTTAATGAAAAACTGTTTTTT.

This clonotype appeared a few times. V usage is TRBV7-9 and J usage is TRBJ1-2; TRBD1 matches at 11 bases. Germline assignment: CDR1 SEHNR and CDR2 FQNEAQ (reference sequence). The CDR3 covers 15 residues. V lost 5 bases and J lost 1; bases outside the gene matches: 3. In DNA form, the CDR3 reads TGTGCCAGCAGCCCGGGACAGGGGGATAACTATGGCTACACCTTC. This codes for CASSPGQGDNYGYTF.

This chain links TRBV7-8 with TRBJ1-1, with D perhaps matching TRBD1 (5 bases). Looked up from germline, CDR1 is SGHVS and CDR2 is FQNEAQ. The CDR3 loop spans 14 amino acids. Deletions cut 0 bases from V and 0 bases from J, with 5 bases between. CDR3 region: CASSLADMNTEAFF. CDR3 DNA sequence: TGTGCCAGCAGCTTAGCGGACATGAACACTGAAGCTTTCTTT.

This clonotype was found once. The chain has TRBV11-2 and TRBJ2-2; D uncertain. The CDR3 spans 15 residues. The V gene lost 2 bases and the J gene lost 5 bases, with 12 bases spanning the gap. CDR1 is SGHAT, CDR2 FQNNGV, per germline. In DNA, the CDR3 is TGTGCCAGCAGCTTACGGCTCTCCCGGACCGGGGAGCTGTTTTTT. Amino acid sequence: CASSLRLSRTGELFF.

The chain recombines TRBV27 with TRBJ1-4; 7 bases are a match to TRBD1. CDR1 and CDR2 (germline): MNHEY, SMNVEV (reference sequence). The CDR3 spans 13 residues. The V and J ends lost 3 bases and 8 bases, in that order; junction bases with no gene match: 3. CDR3: CASSFQQGEKLFF. The CDR3 DNA reads as TGTGCCAGCAGTTTCCAACAGGGGGAAAAACTGTTTTTT. The complete variable domain, with remaining parts taken from reference TRBV27 and TRBJ1-4, reads EAQVTQNPRYLITVTGKKLTVTCSQNMNHEYMSWYRQDPGLGLRQIYYSMNVEVTDKGDVPEGYKVSRKEKRNFPLILESPSPNQTSLYFCASSFQQGEKLFFGSGTQLSVL.

This chain connects TRBV7-2 to TRBJ2-7; 10 positions agree with TRBD2. The J segment lost 3 bases and the V segment lost 3 bases, leaving 14 bases of the junction unmatched. The germline CDR1 and CDR2 sequences are SGHTA and FQGNSA. This CDR3 has 18 residues. The DNA for the CDR3 is TGTGCCAGCAGCTTTAGTCCGTTTCTAGCGGGAGTTAGCTACGAGCAGTACTTC. Translated: CASSFSPFLAGVSYEQYF.

The J gene is TRBJ2-3, the V gene TRBV6-5; unclear D gene. Germline assignment: CDR1 MNHEY and CDR2 SVGAGI. This CDR3 has 16 amino acids. V gave up 0 bases and J gave up 0 bases, with 10 bases separating them. Here the CDR3 reads CASSYSMAVSTDTQYF. The CDR3 DNA reads as TGTGCCAGCAGTTACTCAATGGCAGTTAGCACAGATACGCAGTATTTT.

The J gene is TRBJ2-1, the V gene TRBV7-2, with D maybe TRBD2 (6 bases). Germline V gene data show CDR1 as SGHTA and CDR2 as FQGNSA. The CDR3 runs to 15 residues. V was cut by 1 base and J by 5 bases, with 12 bases left in between. In nucleotides, the CDR3 is TGTGCCAGCAGCTTAGAGCTAGCGTCCAACAATGAGCAGTTCTTC. Its translation is CASSLELASNNEQFF.

The CDR3 nucleotides are TGTGCCAGCAGCTTCAGGGGCAATAATTCACCCCTCCACTTT. Its translation: CASSFRGNNSPLHF. The V and J genes are TRBV11-2 and TRBJ1-6, with a possible D match to TRBD1 (6 bases). This CDR3 contains 14 residues. Trimming left V 3 bases short and J 5 bases short, with 8 bases between. The germline CDR1 and CDR2 sequences are SGHAT and FQNNGV.

The V gene is TRBV6-1, the J gene TRBJ1-2; the D gene is possibly TRBD1 (6 bases). The CDR3 spans 12 residues. From germline, CDR1 is MNHNS and CDR2 SASEGT. V was trimmed by 3 bases and J by 4 bases, leaving 6 bases between them. CDR3 nucleotide sequence: TGTGCCAGCAGTGACAGGGGCTATGGCTACACCTTC. Translation gives CASSDRGYGYTF.